These 29 T cell receptor beta chains came from one sample sequenced in a study of T-cell reconstitution after alpha-beta-depleted transplantation in children. Unique molecular identifiers were incorporated into the prepared TCRbeta library. TCRdb reprocessed the PCR reads via MiXCR and lists one record per CDR3 protein. The sample records about 600,000 distinct CDR3 sequences, roughly 13% being singletons. This material consisted of PBMCs, mostly from graft donor cells, taken 360 days after TCRalphabeta/CD19-depleted stem cell transplant. The receptors here all came from a male patient younger than 18 who had a stem cell transplant for acute myeloid leukemia, so the T cells may come from the graft donor.

The chain links TRBV28 to TRBJ2-7, with D perhaps matching TRBD1 (7 bases). V was clipped by 9 bases and J by 3 bases, with 15 bases between them. This CDR3 region has 13 residues. Germline-derived CDR1 and CDR2 are MDHEN and SYDVKM. The CDR3 is CASYRQGGYEQYF. CDR3 DNA sequence: TGTGCCAGTTACAGACAGGGAGGCTACGAGCAGTACTTC.

This clonotype was counted only a few times. The chain is built from TRBV20-1 and TRBJ1-2; 8 nucleotides match TRBD1. The CDR3 covers 15 residues. With 4 bases clipped from V and 6 bases from J, the junction kept 13 bases outside the gene matches. Germline V gene lookup returns CDR1 DFQATT and CDR2 SNEGSKA (reference sequence). The CDR3 DNA sequence: TGCAGTGCTACTCTCTTTCAACAGGGGGAGGATGGCTACACCTTC. It encodes CSATLFQQGEDGYTF.

This clonotype appeared a few times. This chain uses TRBV7-2 with TRBJ2-1; maybe TRBD2 (5 bases). The length of the CDR3 is 13 residues. The germline CDR1 and CDR2 sequences are SGHTA and FQGNSA. Trimming cost V 5 bases and J 7 bases, with 12 bases left between them. For the CDR3, the DNA is TGTGCCAGCAGCACTTTCGGGGTGAATGAGCAGTTCTTC. It specifies CASSTFGVNEQFF.

V is TRBV12-3 or TRBV12-4 and J is TRBJ1-2; D call uncertain. This CDR3 comprises 14 residues. Trimming pared 3 bases from V and 4 bases from J, leaving 12 bases between. The CDR3 is CASSFPGRSYGYTF. The CDR3 bases are TGTGCCAGCAGTTTCCCCGGACGGTCCTATGGCTACACCTTC.

The chain uses TRBV12-3 or TRBV12-4 and TRBJ2-7, with no clear D. V was clipped by 5 bases and J by 2 bases, with 16 bases between them. The CDR3 length is 15 residues. CDR3 in DNA: TGTGCCAGCAGTCAAGGAGCAGCGATAGCCTACGAGCAGTACTTC. This translates into CASSQGAAIAYEQYF.

The gene calls are TRBV5-1 and TRBJ2-7; unclear D gene. V was trimmed by 0 bases and J by 3 bases, leaving 13 bases between them. The CDR3 sequence is 15 residues long. Germline CDR1 and CDR2: SGHRS and YFSETQ. The CDR3 protein is CASSLEVKLGYEQYF. In DNA form, the CDR3 reads TGCGCCAGCAGCTTGGAGGTCAAGCTAGGCTACGAGCAGTACTTC. Full variable domain (rest looked up from reference TRBV5-1 and TRBJ2-7): KAGVTQTPRYLIKTRGQQVTLSCSPISGHRSVSWYQQTPGQGLQFLFEYFSETQRNKGNFPGRFSGRQFSNSRSEMNVSTLELGDSALYLCASSLEVKLGYEQYFGPGTRLTVT.

In its sample, this clonotype was seen many times. V gene TRBV5-1 combines with J gene TRBJ1-1, with 10 bases matching TRBD1. CDR3 length: 16 residues. Germline V CDR1 and CDR2: SGHRS, YFSETQ. The trim removed 5 bases at V and 0 bases at J, leaving 7 bases unmatched. For the CDR3, the DNA is TGCGCCAGCAGTCGGGACAGGGGATACATGAACACTGAAGCTTTCTTT. Translation gives CASSRDRGYMNTEAFF.

This clonotype came up a few times. The V and J genes are TRBV7-2 and TRBJ2-7; no clear D. Trimming removed 1 base at V and 5 bases at J, with 9 bases between. Germline CDR1 and CDR2: SGHTA and FQGNSA. CDR3 length equals 13 residues. CDR3 nucleotide sequence: TGTGCCAGCAGCTTAGAAGGGTTCCACGAGCAGTACTTC. This encodes CASSLEGFHEQYF.

This clonotype was seen only a few times. The junction shows a germline mismatch at one end, possibly a read error. CDR3 loop: CASSPGTSGSVTDTQYF. The CDR3 DNA is TGTGCTAGCAGCCCTGGGACTAGCGGGAGTGTCACAGATACGCAGTATTTT. The V and J genes are TRBV7-7 and TRBJ2-3; 14 bases map to TRBD2. Per the germline V gene, CDR1 is SSHAT and CDR2 is FNYEAQ (reference sequence). This CDR3 has 17 residues.

In this sample, this clonotype turned up a few times. V gene TRBV10-3 combines with J gene TRBJ2-7; D not resolved. Between the trimmed V and J ends, which lost 4 bases and 2 bases, there was a span of 6 bases. Per the germline V gene, CDR1 is ENHRY and CDR2 is SYGVKD. The length of the CDR3 is 12 residues. The CDR3: CAISAQPYEQYF. Here the CDR3 DNA reads TGTGCCATCAGTGCCCAGCCCTACGAGCAGTACTTC.

The chain recombines TRBV6-2 or TRBV6-3 with TRBJ2-1, with D unresolved. V lost 4 bases and J 2 bases, leaving 12 bases between the germline ends. This CDR3 is built from 15 residues. Germline CDR1 MNHEY, CDR2 SVGEGT. The CDR3 sequence: CASSSHSVPYNEQFF. DNA of the CDR3: TGTGCCAGCAGTTCCCATTCGGTCCCCTACAATGAGCAGTTCTTC.

This clonotype has a count of ten or more. The gene calls are TRBV27 and TRBJ2-7; no clear D gene. The V end lost 0 bases, the J end lost 0 bases, and 9 bases lay between the germline ends. This CDR3 is 15 amino acids long. Germline values: CDR1 MNHEY, CDR2 SMNVEV (reference sequence). The DNA for the CDR3 is TGTGCCAGCAGTTTATCGGCAAGGAGCTCCTACGAGCAGTACTTC. It is translated as CASSLSARSSYEQYF.

In this sample, this clonotype turned up a few times. The CDR3 here is CSVVGGLGEQFF. The CDR3 DNA reads as TGCAGCGTTGTCGGGGGACTAGGAGAGCAGTTCTTC. This sequence joins TRBV29-1 and TRBJ2-1; 8 bases line up with TRBD2. The V gene's germline CDR1 is SQVTM and CDR2 ANQGSEA. V trimming: 4 bases; J trimming: 10 bases; junction bases outside the gene matches: 6. The CDR3 totals 12 residues.

This clonotype appeared a few times. J is TRBJ2-4 and V is TRBV4-3, with 8 bases identical to TRBD1. CDR1 LGHNA and CDR2 YSLEER come from the germline V gene. There are 18 residues in the CDR3. V was pared by 0 bases and J by 5 bases, with 12 bases of the junction left unmatched. In DNA, the CDR3 is TGCGCCAGCAGCCAAGACCCAATTGCCGGGACAGGTCAAAACATTCAGTACTTC. This codes for CASSQDPIAGTGQNIQYF.

This clonotype was counted many times. The CDR3 region has the DNA TGTGCCAGCAGGGAGACAGGGGGAGCAACTAATGAAAAACTGTTTTTT. Translated: CASRETGGATNEKLFF. V is TRBV28 and J is TRBJ1-4; 9 bases are a match to TRBD1. The germline gives CDR1 MDHEN, CDR2 SYDVKM. The junction had 5 bases not matched to a gene; V was cut back by 6 bases and J by 0 bases. The CDR3 length is 16 residues.

The chain links TRBV7-9 to TRBJ2-5, with D perhaps TRBD2 (7 bases). This CDR3 region has 14 residues. Looked up from germline, CDR1 is SEHNR and CDR2 is FQNEAQ (reference sequence). V was trimmed by 7 bases and J by 1 base, leaving 13 bases between them. The CDR3: CASNGGGGQETQYF. The CDR3 DNA reads as TGTGCCAGCAACGGGGGCGGGGGCCAAGAGACCCAGTACTTC.

This clonotype was detected only a few times. The chain links TRBV6-5 to TRBJ2-1, with D unresolved. Germline loops: CDR1 MNHEY, CDR2 SVGAGI. CDR3 length: 14 amino acids. Trimming removed 0 bases at V and 5 bases at J, with 8 bases between. This CDR3 reads CASSYSWLNNEQFF. Here the CDR3 DNA reads TGTGCCAGCAGTTACTCCTGGCTGAACAATGAGCAGTTCTTC.

Turning to this clonotype: A read error may be the cause here, since a much bigger clone is one base away. The chain employs TRBV6-1 and TRBJ2-7; D call uncertain. This CDR3 has 14 amino acids. The V gene lost 6 bases and the J gene lost 0 bases, with 12 bases spanning the gap. In germline, CDR1 is MNHNS, CDR2 SASEGT. CDR3 sequence (DNA): TGTGCCAGCAGCCGACTTTTGGGCTCCTACGAGCAGTACTTC. It specifies CASSRLLGSYEQYF.

In this sample, this clonotype turned up many times. J is TRBJ2-7 and V is TRBV15; D remains unclear. Trimming pared 1 base from V and 0 bases from J, leaving 7 bases between. The CDR3 runs 14 residues. Germline CDR1 and CDR2: LNHNV and YYDKDF (reference sequence). The CDR3 loop reads CATSRAGNSYEQYF. CDR3 nucleotides: TGTGCCACCAGCAGAGCAGGAAACTCCTACGAGCAGTACTTC.

Only a few counts were recorded for this clonotype. V and J are TRBV5-1 and TRBJ2-1, with 8 bases aligning to TRBD2. CDR1 is SGHRS and CDR2 is YFSETQ in the germline V gene. The J segment lost 7 bases and the V segment lost 4 bases, leaving 10 bases of the junction unmatched. There are 15 residues in the CDR3. The chain's CDR3 is CASSEASGSRNEQFF. CDR3 sequence (DNA): TGCGCCAGCAGCGAGGCAAGCGGGAGTAGGAATGAGCAGTTCTTC.

This clonotype was counted only a few times. J is TRBJ2-7 and V is TRBV9; D call uncertain. With 0 bases removed from V and 2 bases from J, the gap between germline ends came to 9 bases. CDR3 length equals 14 residues. Germline CDR1 is SGDLS and CDR2 is YYNGEE. The CDR3 loop reads CASSVDYLPYEQYF. CDR3 bases: TGTGCCAGCAGCGTAGACTACCTACCCTACGAGCAGTACTTC.

The V and J genes are TRBV12-3 or TRBV12-4 and TRBJ2-2; 9 nucleotides align to TRBD2. CDR3 length: 13 residues. V lost 6 bases, J lost 6 bases, and 2 bases stayed unmatched. The CDR3 loop is CASREREAGELFF. CDR3 sequence (DNA): TGTGCCAGCAGGGAGCGGGAGGCCGGGGAGCTGTTTTTT.

J is TRBJ1-1 and V is TRBV7-9; D is undetermined. The CDR3 is made up of 15 amino acids. Trimming removed 1 base at V and 0 bases at J, with 9 bases between. Germline V CDR1 and CDR2: SEHNR, FQNEAQ (reference sequence). The CDR3 DNA follows: TGTGCCAGCAGCTTAGGGGCGGGCATGAACACTGAAGCTTTCTTT. It specifies CASSLGAGMNTEAFF.

This clonotype was counted only a few times. The gene calls are TRBV4-3 and TRBJ2-1, with TRBD2 matching 10 bases. V dropped 4 bases and J dropped 6; count of bases not matched to a gene: 6. CDR3 length: 15 amino acids. Germline V gene lookup returns CDR1 LGHNA and CDR2 YSLEER. Written as DNA, the CDR3 is TGCGCCAGCAGCCCCGGACTAGCGGAGTCCAATGAGCAGTTCTTC. This encodes CASSPGLAESNEQFF.

This clonotype was counted a few times. This chain uses TRBV15 with TRBJ2-6, with D unclear. V was cut by 5 bases and J by 0 bases, with 20 bases left in between. The CDR3 is 19 residues long. The germline V gene has CDR1 LNHNV and CDR2 YYDKDF (reference sequence). This CDR3 reads CATSSSPWGLGSGANVLTF. In nucleotides, the CDR3 is TGTGCCACCAGCTCCTCCCCGTGGGGTTTGGGCTCTGGGGCCAACGTCCTGACTTTC.

This clonotype was found many times. The rearrangement links TRBV12-3 or TRBV12-4 to TRBJ2-7; 9 bases line up with TRBD2. This CDR3 comprises 13 residues. V lost 9 bases and J lost 6; bases outside the gene matches: 9. The CDR3 DNA reads as TGTGCCAGAAGTCCCGGGACTAGCTCCGAGCAGTACTTC. Its translation: CARSPGTSSEQYF.

This clonotype was observed a handful of times. V usage is TRBV18 and J usage is TRBJ2-3, with a tentative D call TRBD2 (5 bases). CDR1 is KGHSH, CDR2 LQKENI, per germline. This CDR3 contains 15 residues. Trimming took off 2 bases at V and 6 bases at J, with 15 bases between the two ends. DNA of the CDR3: TGTGCCAGCTCACCAAACCCGGGGTGGCCTGATACGCAGTATTTT. Its translation is CASSPNPGWPDTQYF.

This clonotype turned up a few times. The chain combines TRBV5-8 with TRBJ2-1, with D perhaps matching TRBD1 (6 bases). The germline gives CDR1 SGHTS, CDR2 YDEGEE. The CDR3 runs 15 residues. Between the trimmed V and J ends, which lost 6 bases and 3 bases, there was a span of 16 bases. Here the CDR3 DNA reads TGTGCCAGCACCCTTTCGGGACACTACTACAATGAGCAGTTCTTC. It is translated as CASTLSGHYYNEQFF.

The chain couples TRBV11-2 to TRBJ2-7; maybe TRBD2 (6 bases). The CDR3 has 17 amino acids. Trimming left V 5 bases short and J 0 bases short, with 20 bases between. The germline gives CDR1 SGHAT, CDR2 FQNNGV. The CDR3 loop reads CASSALFSGLGSYEQYF. The CDR3, as DNA: TGTGCCAGCAGCGCCCTGTTCAGCGGGCTTGGCTCCTACGAGCAGTACTTC. Based on the CDR3 plus reference TRBV11-2 and TRBJ2-7, the full variable domain is EAGVAQSPRYKIIEKRQSVAFWCNPISGHATLYWYQQILGQGPKLLIQFQNNGVVDDSQLPKDRFSAERLKGVDSTLKIQPAKLEDSAVYLCASSALFSGLGSYEQYFGPGTRLTVT.